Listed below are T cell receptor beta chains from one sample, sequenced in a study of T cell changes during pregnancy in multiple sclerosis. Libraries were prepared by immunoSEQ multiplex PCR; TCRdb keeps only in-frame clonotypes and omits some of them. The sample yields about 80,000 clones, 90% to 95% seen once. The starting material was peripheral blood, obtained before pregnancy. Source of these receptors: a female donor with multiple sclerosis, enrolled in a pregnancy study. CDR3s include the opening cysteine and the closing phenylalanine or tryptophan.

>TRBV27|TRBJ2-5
CASRSTGLYETQYF
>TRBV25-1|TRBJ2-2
CASTQGTGELFF
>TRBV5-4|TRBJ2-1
CASSLVNSEQFF
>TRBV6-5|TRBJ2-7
CASSYGRGLVGYEQYF
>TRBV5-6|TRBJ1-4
CASSLKDRAFGKLFF
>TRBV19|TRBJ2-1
CASSIGVSEWGNEQFF
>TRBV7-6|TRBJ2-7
CASSLAAGQGTSYEQYF
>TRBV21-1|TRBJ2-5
CASSSPGTSGRGETQYF
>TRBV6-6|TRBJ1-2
CASSQTGTYGYTF
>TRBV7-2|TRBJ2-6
CASSSGGSGANVLTF
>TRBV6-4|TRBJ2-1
CASSDPSTSGKYNEQFF